This note documents a single T cell receptor beta chain sequence. Its antigen is undetermined. V was clipped by 3 bases and J by 0 bases, with 11 bases between them. Germline V gene lookup returns CDR1 LNHNV and CDR2 YYDKDF (reference sequence). This CDR3 has 15 amino acids. The sample belongs to a study of CD8+ T cells in alopecia areata. General observations from the study: In scalp samples, resident alphabeta T cells of normal skin are also sequenced.

PBMCs were stained for CD3, CD4 and CD8, and CD4+ and CD8+ T cells were sorted. Sequencing used cDNA as its template, made by extracting RNA and reverse transcribing it. Some clones are missing from TCRdb's copy, which holds only in-frame ones; the method was immunoSEQ multiplex PCR. This sample carries about 200,000 clones, 45% to 70% of them seen once, and the ten largest clones take 4.5% to 6%. The sequenced material came from CD8+ T cells sorted from blood. This TCR was recovered from a human donor in good health. The chain couples TRBV15 to TRBJ2-5; possibly TRBD2 for D (6 bases). CDR3 protein: CATSSDPGDQETQYF. Here the CDR3 DNA reads TGTGCCACCAGCAGCGACCCGGGGGACCAAGAGACCCAGTACTTC.